The text below deals with one T cell receptor beta chain. Its target is not known. The data belong to a study of cytomegalovirus exposure and HLA in healthy donors. The overall study: Genetic ancestry analysis placed about 76% of the roughly 400 donors that were genotyped in the Caucasian-associated cluster.

Trimming shortened V by 3 bases and J by 6 bases, and 16 bases separated the two germline ends. Germline CDR1 reads SGDLS; CDR2 reads YYNGEE. This CDR3 is built from 15 residues. Study-level results: Most TCR sequences showed up rarely, but some public TCRs showed up in many donors.

The PCR contained 60 Vbeta and 13 Jbeta primers. The method was immunoSEQ multiplex PCR; TCRdb's version includes in-frame clones alone and lacks a portion of them. The sample consists of 85,000 to 100,000 clones, under 65% of them appearing once. The chain carries TRBV9 and TRBJ2-1; D is possibly TRBD2 (6 bases). The clonotype originates from a man aged 55 to 70 in good health and CMV-seronegative. Sequencing was carried out using PBMCs. The CDR3 reads CASSASDGLGNEQFF. The CDR3 bases are TGTGCCAGCAGCGCTAGCGACGGCCTGGGCAATGAGCAGTTCTTC.